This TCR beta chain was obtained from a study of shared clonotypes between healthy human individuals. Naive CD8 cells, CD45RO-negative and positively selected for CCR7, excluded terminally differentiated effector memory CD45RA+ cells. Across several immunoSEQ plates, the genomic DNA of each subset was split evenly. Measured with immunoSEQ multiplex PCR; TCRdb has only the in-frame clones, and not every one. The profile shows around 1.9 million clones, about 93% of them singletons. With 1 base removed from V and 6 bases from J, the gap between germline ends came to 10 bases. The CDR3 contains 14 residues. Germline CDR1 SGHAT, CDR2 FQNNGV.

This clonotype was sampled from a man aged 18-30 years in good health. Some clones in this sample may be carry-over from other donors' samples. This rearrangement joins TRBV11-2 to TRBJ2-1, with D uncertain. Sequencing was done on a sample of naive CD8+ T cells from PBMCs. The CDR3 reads CASSLGLVFNEQFF. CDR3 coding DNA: TGTGCCAGCAGCTTAGGCCTAGTTTTCAATGAGCAGTTCTTC.